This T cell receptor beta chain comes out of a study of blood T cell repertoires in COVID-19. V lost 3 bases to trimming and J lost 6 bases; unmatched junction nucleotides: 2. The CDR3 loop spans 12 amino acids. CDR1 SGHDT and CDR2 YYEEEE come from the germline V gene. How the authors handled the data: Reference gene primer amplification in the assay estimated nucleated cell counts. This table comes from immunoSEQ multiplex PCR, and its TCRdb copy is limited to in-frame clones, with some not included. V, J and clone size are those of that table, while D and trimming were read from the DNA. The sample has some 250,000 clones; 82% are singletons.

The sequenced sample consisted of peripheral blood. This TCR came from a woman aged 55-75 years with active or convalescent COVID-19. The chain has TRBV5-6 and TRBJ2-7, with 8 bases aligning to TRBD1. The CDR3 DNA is TGTGCCAGCAGCTCAACAGGGGGCGAGCAGTACTTC. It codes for CASSSTGGEQYF.